The sequence of this T cell receptor beta chain was determined in a study of T cells after yellow fever vaccination. This clonotype has just a few counts. Its antigen is currently unknown. Whole-study findings and limits: Sorted repertoires could include abundant contaminating clonotypes from bulk cells. Weaker in magnitude, the secondary response showed a faster peak on day 5 versus 15. Re-detected after boosting: most primary clones, 96% of CD4 and 80% to 90% of CD8.

Germline lookup yields CDR1 MNHNY and CDR2 SVGAGI (reference sequence). The CDR3 has 16 amino acids. V gave up 8 bases and J gave up 0 bases, with 17 bases separating them. 5'RACE template switching produced TCR cDNA carrying a universal primer site and UMIs. In TCRdb, the 5' RACE reads were re-called with MiXCR into one record per CDR3 protein. Of approximately 330,000 distinct CDR3 sequences in the sample, approximately 4% were seen once. The rearrangement joins TRBV6-6 to TRBJ1-5; weak D call: TRBD1 (6 bases). This clonotype was sampled from a man in his late teens or twenties who received the YFV17D yellow fever vaccine. The source material was PBMCs, sampled 5 days after the yellow fever booster vaccination. The CDR3 bases are TGTGCCAGCTCCATAAGGGGGTCGGATAGCAATCAGCCCCAGCATTTT. This encodes CASSIRGSDSNQPQHF.